This paragraph reports one TCR beta chain. This PCR relied on a set of 60 Vbeta primers and 13 Jbeta primers. Some clones are missing from TCRdb's copy, which holds only in-frame ones; the method was immunoSEQ multiplex PCR. The sample includes about 160,000 clones, over 70% of them seen just once. The length of the CDR3 is 16 residues. Losses at the gene ends were 0 bases for V and 8 bases for J; bases not matched to a gene: 12. From germline, CDR1 is SGHDN and CDR2 FVKESK. This record belongs to a study of cytomegalovirus exposure and HLA in healthy donors. The gene calls are TRBV14 and TRBJ1-2, with TRBD1 matching 7 bases. The sequenced sample consisted of PBMCs. This sequence originates from a woman aged 25 to 45 in good health and CMV-seronegative. CDR3 in amino acids: CASSQDQPGTASGYTF. CDR3 sequence (DNA): TGTGCCAGCAGCCAAGATCAACCCGGGACAGCCTCCGGCTACACCTTC. Variable domain in full (rest from reference TRBV14 and TRBJ1-2): EAGVTQFPSHSVIEKGQTVTLRCDPISGHDNLYWYRRVMGKEIKFLLHFVKESKQDESGMPNNRFLAERTGGTYSTLKVQPAELEDSGVYFCASSQDQPGTASGYTFGSGTRLTVV.